Listed here are 3 T cell receptor beta chains from one sample, sequenced in a study of T cells in Graves' hyperthyroidism and ophthalmopathy. Amplified TCR beta CDR3 regions came from RNA transcripts. HTBI primers were used for first-round RT-PCR of the TCR CDR3. Each CDR3 protein is one row after TCRdb ran MiXCR on the multiplex PCR reads. The sample lists about 710,000 distinct CDR3 sequences, approximately 16% occurring once. The sequencing sample was made of blood. Receptor source: a man in his late teens or twenties with Graves' hyperthyroidism.

The rearrangement links TRBV15 to TRBJ1-5; D unclear. Germline lookup yields CDR1 LNHNV and CDR2 YYDKDF (reference sequence). This CDR3 contains 15 residues. The V end lost 1 base, the J end lost 4 bases, and 11 bases lay between the germline ends. The chain's CDR3 is CATSRVKGLNQPQHF. Here the CDR3 DNA reads TGTGCCACCAGCAGAGTCAAAGGGTTAAATCAGCCCCAGCATTTT.

The V call is TRBV19, the J call TRBJ2-2, with TRBD2 as a possible D gene (5 bases). V was clipped by 7 bases and J by 3 bases, with 18 bases between them. Per the germline V gene, CDR1 is LNHDA and CDR2 is SQIVND (reference sequence). This CDR3 is 16 amino acids long. Here the CDR3 reads CASTQDRRLHTGELFF. CDR3 DNA sequence: TGTGCCAGTACCCAAGACCGGAGGCTCCACACCGGGGAGCTGTTTTTT.

Concerning this clonotype: A much bigger clone sits one base away, suggesting this may be a read error. This sequence joins TRBV6-1 and TRBJ2-7; D call uncertain. CDR1 MNHNS and CDR2 SASEGT come from the germline V gene. This CDR3 is built from 13 residues. CDR3 in DNA: TGTGCCTGCAACCGGAGTCCGGCCTACGATCAGTACTTC. Encoded protein: CACNRSPAYDQYF.